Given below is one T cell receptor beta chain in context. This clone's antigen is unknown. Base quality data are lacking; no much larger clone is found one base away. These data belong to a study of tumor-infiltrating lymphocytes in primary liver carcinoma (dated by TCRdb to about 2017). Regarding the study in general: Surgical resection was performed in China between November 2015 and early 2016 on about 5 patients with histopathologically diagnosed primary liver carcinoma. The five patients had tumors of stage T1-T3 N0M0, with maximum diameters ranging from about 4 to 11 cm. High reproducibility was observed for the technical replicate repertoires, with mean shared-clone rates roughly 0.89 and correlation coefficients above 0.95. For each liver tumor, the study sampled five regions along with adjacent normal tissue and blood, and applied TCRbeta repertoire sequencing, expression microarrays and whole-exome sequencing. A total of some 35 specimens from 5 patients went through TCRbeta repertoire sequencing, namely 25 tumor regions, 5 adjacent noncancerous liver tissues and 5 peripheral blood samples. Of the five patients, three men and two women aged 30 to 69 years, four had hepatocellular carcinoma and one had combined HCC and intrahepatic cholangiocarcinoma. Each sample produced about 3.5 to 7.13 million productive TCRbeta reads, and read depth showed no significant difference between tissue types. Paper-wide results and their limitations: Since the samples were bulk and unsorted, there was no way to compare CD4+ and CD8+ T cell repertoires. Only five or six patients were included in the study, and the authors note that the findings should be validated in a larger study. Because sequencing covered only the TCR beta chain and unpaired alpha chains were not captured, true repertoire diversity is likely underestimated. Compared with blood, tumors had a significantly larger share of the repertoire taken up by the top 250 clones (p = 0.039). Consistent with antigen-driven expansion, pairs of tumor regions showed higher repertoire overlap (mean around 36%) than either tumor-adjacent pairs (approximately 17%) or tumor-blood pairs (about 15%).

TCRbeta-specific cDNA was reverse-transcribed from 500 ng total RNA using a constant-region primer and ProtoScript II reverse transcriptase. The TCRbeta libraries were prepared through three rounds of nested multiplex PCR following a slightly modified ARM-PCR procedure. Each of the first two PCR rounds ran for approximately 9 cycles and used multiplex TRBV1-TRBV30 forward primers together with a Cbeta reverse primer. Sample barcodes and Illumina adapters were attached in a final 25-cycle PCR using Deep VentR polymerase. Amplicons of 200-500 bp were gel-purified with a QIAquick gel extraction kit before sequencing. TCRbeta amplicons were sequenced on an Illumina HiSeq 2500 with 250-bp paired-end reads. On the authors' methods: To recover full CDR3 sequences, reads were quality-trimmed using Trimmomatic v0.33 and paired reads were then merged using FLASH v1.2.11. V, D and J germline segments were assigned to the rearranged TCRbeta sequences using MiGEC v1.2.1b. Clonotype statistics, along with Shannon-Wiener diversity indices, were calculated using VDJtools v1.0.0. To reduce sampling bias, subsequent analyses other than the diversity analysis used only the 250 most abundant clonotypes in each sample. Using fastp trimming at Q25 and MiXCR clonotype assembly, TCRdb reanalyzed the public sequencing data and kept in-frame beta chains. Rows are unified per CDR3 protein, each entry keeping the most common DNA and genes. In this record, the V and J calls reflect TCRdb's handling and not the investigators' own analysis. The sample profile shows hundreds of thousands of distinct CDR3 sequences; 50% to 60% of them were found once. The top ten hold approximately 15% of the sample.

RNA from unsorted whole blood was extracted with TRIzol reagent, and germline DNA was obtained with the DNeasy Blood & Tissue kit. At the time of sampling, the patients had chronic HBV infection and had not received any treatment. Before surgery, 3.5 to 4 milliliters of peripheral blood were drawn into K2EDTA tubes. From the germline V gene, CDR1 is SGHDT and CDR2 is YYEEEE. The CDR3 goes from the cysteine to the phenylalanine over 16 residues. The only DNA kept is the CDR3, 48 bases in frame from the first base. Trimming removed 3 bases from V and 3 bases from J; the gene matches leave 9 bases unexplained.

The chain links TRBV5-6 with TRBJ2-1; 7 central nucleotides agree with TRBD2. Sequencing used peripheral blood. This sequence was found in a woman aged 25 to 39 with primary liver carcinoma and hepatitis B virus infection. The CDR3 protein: CASSSLRGIFYNEQFF. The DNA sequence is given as TGTGCCAGCAGCTCCTTGCGGGGGATCTTCTACAATGAGCAGTTCTTC.